The sequence of this T cell receptor (beta chain) was determined in a study of blood T cell repertoires in COVID-19. Across the whole study: Acute and convalescent COVID-19 samples came from the United States, Italy and Spain. PBMCs, B-cell-depleted T cells, or T cells provided the cDNA or gDNA that made up the material.

In the authors' workflow: Amplification with reference gene primers provided the estimates of nucleated cell counts. This table comes from immunoSEQ multiplex PCR, and its TCRdb copy is limited to in-frame clones, with some not included. V and J calls and clone size are those listed in that table; D and trimming were worked out from the DNA. The profile shows around 110,000 clones, approximately 90% of them singletons. CDR1 GTSNPN and CDR2 SVGIG come from the germline V gene (reference sequence). V shed 3 bases and J shed 7 bases, with 16 bases lying between them. The length of the CDR3 is 14 residues.

The sequenced sample was peripheral blood. The genes are TRBV30 and TRBJ1-5, with D perhaps TRBD1 (6 bases). This receptor was obtained from a human donor with active COVID-19. The donor label of this sample is uncertain. The CDR3 nucleotides read TGTGCCTGGAGAGCTACAGGGTCAGGCCAGCCCCAGCATTTT. Translation gives CAWRATGSGQPQHF.